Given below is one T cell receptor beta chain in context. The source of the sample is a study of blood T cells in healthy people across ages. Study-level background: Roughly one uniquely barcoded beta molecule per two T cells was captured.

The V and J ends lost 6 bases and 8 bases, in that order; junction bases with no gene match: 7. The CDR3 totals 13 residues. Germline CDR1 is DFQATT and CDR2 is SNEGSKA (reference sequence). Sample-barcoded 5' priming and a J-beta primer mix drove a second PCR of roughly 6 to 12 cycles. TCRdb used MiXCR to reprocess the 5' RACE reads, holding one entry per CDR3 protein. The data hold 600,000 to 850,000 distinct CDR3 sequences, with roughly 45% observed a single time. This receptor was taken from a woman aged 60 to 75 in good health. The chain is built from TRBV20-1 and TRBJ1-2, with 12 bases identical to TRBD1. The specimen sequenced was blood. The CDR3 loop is CSAQRGTGGGYTF. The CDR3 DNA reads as TGCAGTGCCCAGCGCGGGACAGGGGGCGGCTACACCTTC.